This T cell receptor beta chain was profiled in a study of human T cells and chemical hapten exposure. The time point was: patch test 1, 2 weeks after DPC sensitization. Treatment denoted: therapeutic diphenylcyclopropenone sensitization with weekly scalp DPC. J gave up 8 bases and V 4 bases, and 11 bases lay outside the gene matches. The length of the CDR3 is 15 residues. The germline CDR1 and CDR2 sequences are MGHRA and YSYEKL. Within the library, unique molecular identifiers were attached to each individual cDNA molecule. Original processing notes: A typical sample had some 87,000 TCRs, with roughly 23,224 to 690,600 overall. TCRdb re-called the RACE reads through MiXCR, storing one row per CDR3 protein. The V and J calls and clone size are TCRdb's, not the authors'. Found here are around 340,000 distinct CDR3 sequences, roughly 6.9% of them singletons; the top ten hold 8% to 9%. This clonotype has just a few counts.

Source: whole blood, taken in connection with sensitization to the hapten diphenylcyclopropenone (DPC). The TCR was taken from a woman aged 18-35 years with alopecia areata. Some clones in this sample may be carry-over from other donors' samples. The V call is TRBV4-1, the J call TRBJ2-4, with TRBD1 matching 7 bases. CDR3 sequence reads: CASSPGGLGLDIQYF. In nucleotides, the CDR3 is TGCGCCAGCAGCCCAGGGGGATTAGGGTTGGACATTCAGTACTTC.